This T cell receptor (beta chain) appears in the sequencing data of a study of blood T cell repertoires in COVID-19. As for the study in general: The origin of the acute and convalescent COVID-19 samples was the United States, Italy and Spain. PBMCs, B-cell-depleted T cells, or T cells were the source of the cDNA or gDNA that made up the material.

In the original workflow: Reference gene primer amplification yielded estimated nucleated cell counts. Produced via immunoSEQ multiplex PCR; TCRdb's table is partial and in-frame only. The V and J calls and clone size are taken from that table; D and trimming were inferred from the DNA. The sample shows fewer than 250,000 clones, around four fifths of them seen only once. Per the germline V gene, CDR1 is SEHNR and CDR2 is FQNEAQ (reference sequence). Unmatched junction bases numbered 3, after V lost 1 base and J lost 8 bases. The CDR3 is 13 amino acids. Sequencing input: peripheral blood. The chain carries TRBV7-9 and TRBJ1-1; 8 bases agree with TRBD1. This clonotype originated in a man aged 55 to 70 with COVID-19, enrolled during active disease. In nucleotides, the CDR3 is TGTGCCAGCAGCTTAGTAGGGACAGGAGAAGCTTTCTTT. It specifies CASSLVGTGEAFF.